This T cell receptor beta chain was observed in a study of cytotoxic CD8 clonotypes in ibrutinib-treated CLL. Profiling relied on immunoSEQ multiplex PCR, and the TCRdb table lists in-frame clones only, not all of them. The sample lists some 98,000 clones, around 73% occurring once. As for this clone: Its specificity is unknown.

V was pared by 4 bases and J by 0 bases, with 5 bases of the junction left unmatched. The CDR3 runs to 16 residues. Germline-derived CDR1 and CDR2 are SGHTA and FQGNSA. Genomic DNA (roughly 1.9 micrograms) was obtained from cryopreserved PBMCs for construction of TCR beta libraries. Study outcomes and limitations: Baseline clonality was higher than in age-matched healthy donors and moved in step with circulating CD8+ T-cell counts. Stable or contracted on treatment, public clonotypes were also uncommon.

Sequencing used PBMCs, obtained after 12 months of ibrutinib treatment. The genes are TRBV7-2 and TRBJ2-3; 9 bases are a match to TRBD1. The sequence was obtained from a human donor with chronic lymphocytic leukemia. DNA of the CDR3: TGTGCCAGCAGCTCGGGACAGGGTTTTAGCACAGATACGCAGTATTTT. Translating it yields CASSSGQGFSTDTQYF.